The rows below give T cell receptor beta chains drawn from one sample of a study of sequential checkpoint blockade in melanoma. Sequencing was performed with immunoSEQ multiplex PCR; in TCRdb, only in-frame clones are kept and a portion is missing. The table has fewer than 40,000 clones, 88% seen once. Material: CD8+ T cells sorted from blood (inferred from file names), obtained from a patient given nivolumab and ipilimumab in sequence. These TCRs come from a human donor with melanoma. CDR3s include the opening cysteine and the closing phenylalanine or tryptophan. Each record gives: V gene, clone size, J gene, D gene, CDR3 DNA, CDR3 protein. D genes are given only for firm matches. Clone size, where shown, is once, few, many, or a class for clones that have expanded.

>TRBV10-3|few|TRBJ2-5|TRBD1
TGTGCCATCAGGGACAGGAGCCAAGAGACCCAGTACTTC
CAIRDRSQETQYF
>TRBV27|.|TRBJ2-7|.
TGTGCCAGCAGTTATGCGGGTCCCCTCTACGAGCAGTACTTC
CASSYAGPLYEQYF
>TRBV11-2|.|TRBJ2-7|TRBD2
TGTGCCAGCAGCTTAGATCATGGCGGGAGCTACGAGCAGTACTTC
CASSLDHGGSYEQYF
>TRBV9|.|TRBJ2-7|TRBD1
TGTGCCAGCAGTTCAGGGGGCTTCCCCTACGAGCAGTACTTC
CASSSGGFPYEQYF
>TRBV9|.|TRBJ2-3|.
TGTGCCAGCAGCGGGGCAGGGGACGCAGATACGCAGTATTTT
CASSGAGDADTQYF
>TRBV19|.|TRBJ2-7|TRBD2
TGTGCCAGTAGTGTGCGGACTAGCGTCAGATACGAGCAGTACTTC
CASSVRTSVRYEQYF
>TRBV5-1|.|TRBJ1-5|TRBD1
TGCGCCAGCAGCCCCCGTGGGACAGGGGGTTCCAGAAGCAATCAGCCCCAGCATTTT
CASSPRGTGGSRSNQPQHF
>TRBV13|.|TRBJ2-2|.
TGTGCCAGCAGCATAGCCATGGACACGGCGGCCACCGGGGAGCTGTTTTTT
CASSIAMDTAATGELFF
>TRBV9|.|TRBJ2-7|TRBD1
TGTGCCAGCAGCGTCGGGACAGGATGGGACGAGCAGTACTTC
CASSVGTGWDEQYF
>TRBV2|once|TRBJ2-3|TRBD2
TGTGCCACGGGACTAGCGGGAGAAGATACGCAGTATTTT
CATGLAGEDTQYF
>TRBV25-1|.|TRBJ1-2|.
TGTGCCAGCAGCGAGGGAGGGGGTGGCTACACCTTC
CASSEGGGGYTF
>TRBV7-9|.|TRBJ2-2|.
TGTGCCAGCAGCCGTGGGGCCCTGAACACCGGGGAGCTGTTTTTT
CASSRGALNTGELFF
>TRBV11-2|.|TRBJ2-7|TRBD2
TGTGCCAGCAGCCTCGGGCCTAGCGGGTCCTACGAGCAGTACTTC
CASSLGPSGSYEQYF
>TRBV6-5|.|TRBJ2-2|TRBD1
TGTGCCAGCAGTTTAGGGACAGGGACCGGGGAGCTGTTTTTT
CASSLGTGTGELFF
>TRBV19|.|TRBJ2-1|.
TGTGCCAGTACCCGTTCGCCCACAGACAGCGGGTGGTTCAATGAGCAGTTCTTC
CASTRSPTDSGWFNEQFF
>TRBV9|.|TRBJ2-7|.
TGTGCCAGCAGCGTAGGAGGGCTACTGGACGAGCAGTACTTC
CASSVGGLLDEQYF
>TRBV9|.|TRBJ2-3|.
TGTGCCAGCAGCGTCGAGGGCAGCCGCACAGATACGCAGTATTTT
CASSVEGSRTDTQYF
>TRBV19|.|TRBJ1-1|TRBD1
TGTGCCAGTAGGATTGACAGGGGCGGGACTGAAGCTTTCTTT
CASRIDRGGTEAFF
>TRBV19|.|TRBJ1-1|.
TGTGCCAGTAGTACGGACAGCCTAATAGTAGCTTTCTTT
CASSTDSLIVAFF
>TRBV19|once|TRBJ2-6|TRBD2
TGTGCCAGTTTCAACCCGGGACTAGCGGGAGCTTCTGGGGCCAACGTCCTGACTTTC
CASFNPGLAGASGANVLTF
>TRBV5-5|.|TRBJ2-7|TRBD1
TGTGCCAGCAGCCCCGAGGGGGGGACAGGGGGTAGCGAGCAGTACTTC
CASSPEGGTGGSEQYF
>TRBV19|.|TRBJ2-1|TRBD2
TGTGCCAGTAGCCTACTAGCGGGAGGGCCGGATGAGCAGTTCTTC
CASSLLAGGPDEQFF
>TRBV6-5|.|TRBJ2-7|TRBD1
TGTGCCAGCAGTGAAGGGGACAGCTCCTACGAGCAGTACTTC
CASSEGDSSYEQYF
>TRBV7-9|.|TRBJ2-7|.
TGTGCCAGCAGCTCCCGGGTAAGCTCCTACGAGCAGTACTTC
CASSSRVSSYEQYF
>TRBV9|once|TRBJ2-1|TRBD2
TGTGCCAGCAGCCTGAGCGGGAGCTCCTACAATGAGCAGTTCTTC
CASSLSGSSYNEQFF
>TRBV28|.|TRBJ2-7|TRBD1
TGTGCCAGCAGCGTGACAGGGATCGGCTCCTACGAGCAGTACTTC
CASSVTGIGSYEQYF
>TRBV21-1|.|TRBJ2-3|.
TGTGCCAGCAGCAAAGTTCACGGGAGGGACCCAGATACGCAGTATTTT
CASSKVHGRDPDTQYF
>TRBV27|.|TRBJ1-1|.
TGTGCCAGCAGTCCCGGGAGCCACACTGAAGCTTTCTTT
CASSPGSHTEAFF